A single sample gave rise to the 28 T cell receptor beta chains below, sequenced in a study of vaccination and CD4 T cells after COVID-19. Treatment specified: approximately nine-day PBMC culture with coronavirus spike peptide pools or control peptides (ViraFEST assay). The Oncomine TCR Beta short-read assay generated sequence data from the DNA of cultured CD4+ T cells. TCRdb reprocessed the PCR reads with MiXCR, giving one entry per CDR3 protein. The sample contains fewer than 12,000 distinct CDR3 sequences, 40% to 55% of which appear only once. These receptors are not linked to any known antigen. The specimen sequenced was CD4+ T cells from blood, cultured in vitro. The receptor set was obtained from a human donor who had recovered from COVID-19.

V usage is TRBV4-2 and J usage is TRBJ2-1; 7 nucleotides line up with TRBD2. The CDR3 spans 15 residues. CDR1 is LGHNA, CDR2 YNFKEQ, per germline. After removal of 1 base from V and 3 bases from J, the junction contained 3 bases not matched to a gene. The CDR3 spells CASSQGGGLYNEQFF. CDR3 DNA sequence: TGTGCCAGCAGCCAAGGGGGGGGACTCTACAATGAGCAGTTCTTC.

The rearrangement joins TRBV19 to TRBJ1-4; D is unresolved. CDR3 length: 12 amino acids. Between the trimmed V and J ends, which lost 5 bases and 8 bases, there was a span of 9 bases. Germline V lookup: CDR1 LNHDA, CDR2 SQIVND (reference sequence). CDR3 coding DNA: TGTGCCAGTAGTCGACAAGGGGAAAAACTGTTTTTT. It translates to CASSRQGEKLFF.

CDR3 coding DNA: TGTGCCACCGGGGGGAGGGATATGACCTACGAGCAGTACTTC. As protein: CATGGRDMTYEQYF. The V call is TRBV6-1, the J call TRBJ2-7, with 7 bases lining up with TRBD2. This CDR3 spans 14 amino acids. CDR1 is MNHNS and CDR2 is SASEGT in the germline V gene. V lost 10 bases to trimming and J lost 2 bases; unmatched junction nucleotides: 11.

This chain uses TRBV28 with TRBJ2-1; 8 nucleotides agree with TRBD1. Trimming removed 8 bases from V and 4 bases from J; junction bases left unmatched: 13. The CDR3 runs to 16 residues. Germline loops: CDR1 MDHEN, CDR2 SYDVKM. CDR3 sequence reads: CASSPPGTGYYNEQFF. As DNA, the CDR3 is TGTGCCAGCTCCCCGCCAGGGACAGGCTATTACAATGAGCAGTTCTTC.

The chain recombines TRBV20-1 with TRBJ2-3; no definite D call. Trimming cost V 5 bases and J 0 bases, with 6 bases left between them. The CDR3 contains 12 residues. Germline assignment: CDR1 DFQATT and CDR2 SNEGSKA (reference sequence). CDR3 sequence reads: CSAFRSTDTQYF. In DNA form, the CDR3 reads TGCAGTGCTTTCCGCAGCACAGATACGCAGTATTTT.

This clonotype was found a few times. The rearrangement uses TRBV6-1 and TRBJ1-5, with D possibly matching TRBD1 (5 bases). Germline V gene sequence: CDR1 MNHNS, CDR2 SASEGT. Trimming took off 6 bases at V and 0 bases at J, with 9 bases between the two ends. This CDR3 contains 14 residues. CDR3 region: CASRRTNSNQPQHF. The CDR3 nucleotides are TGTGCCAGCAGACGGACAAATAGCAATCAGCCCCAGCATTTT.

The V and J genes are TRBV7-9 and TRBJ2-2, with TRBD2 matching 8 bases. The length of the CDR3 is 14 residues. Germline CDR1 reads SEHNR; CDR2 reads FQNEAQ (reference sequence). The junction had 5 bases not matched to a gene; V was cut back by 5 bases and J by 6 bases. The CDR3 region has the DNA TGTGCCAGCAGCCTCCCGGGAGGGGCCGGGGAGCTGTTTTTT. Translated: CASSLPGGAGELFF.

This clonotype was detected a few times. The gene calls are TRBV5-1 and TRBJ2-7; tentatively, D is TRBD1 or TRBD2 (5 bases each). This CDR3 is 15 amino acids long. Germline CDR1 is SGHRS and CDR2 is YFSETQ. The V and J ends lost 4 bases and 0 bases respectively, with 14 bases between them. The chain's CDR3 is CASSLGAEISYEQYF. CDR3 DNA sequence: TGCGCCAGCAGCCTCGGGGCAGAGATCTCCTACGAGCAGTACTTC.

The chain joins TRBV6-1 to TRBJ2-5; TRBD2 matches 9 bases. Germline CDR1 MNHNS, CDR2 SASEGT. Unmatched junction bases numbered 6, after V lost 8 bases and J lost 2 bases. The CDR3 is 14 amino acids. This CDR3 reads CASGAGGWQETQYF. The CDR3 region has the DNA TGTGCCAGCGGAGCGGGGGGCTGGCAAGAGACCCAGTACTTC.

This sequence joins TRBV1 and TRBJ2-5; the D call TRBD1 from the table was never checked on the DNA. TRBV1 is tagged as a pseudogene. This CDR3 comprises 15 residues. The chain's CDR3 is CTSTPGAMGRETQYF. The CDR3 nucleotides read TGCACCAGCACCCCGGGGGCGATGGGGAGAGAGACCCAGTACTTC.

V usage is TRBV27 and J usage is TRBJ2-7; 7 bases agree with TRBD1. The germline V gene encodes CDR1 MNHEY and CDR2 SMNVEV (reference sequence). The V gene end was trimmed by 3 bases and the J gene end by 1 base; junction bases not matched to a gene: 15. CDR3 length: 18 residues. The CDR3 DNA follows: TGTGCCAGCAGTTTGGGCGTGGCAGGGGGAAGTAGGTCCTACGAGCAGTACTTC. Translated, it gives CASSLGVAGGSRSYEQYF.

V is TRBV6-1 and J is TRBJ2-5, with 11 bases identical to TRBD2. After removal of 5 bases from V and 7 bases from J, the junction contained 9 bases not matched to a gene. Germline CDR1 MNHNS, CDR2 SASEGT. The CDR3 sequence is 15 residues long. In nucleotides, the CDR3 is TGTGCCAGCAGTCGACTAGCGGGGATAAGGGGGACCCAGTACTTC. This sequence encodes CASSRLAGIRGTQYF.

The V call is TRBV11-3, the J call TRBJ1-1; no reliable D call. V lost 3 bases and J 3 bases, leaving 8 bases between the germline ends. This CDR3 comprises 13 residues. Germline values: CDR1 SGHNT, CDR2 YENEEA. CDR3 nucleotide sequence: TGTGCCAGCAGCTTCCGACGGGACACTGAAGCTTTCTTT. Translated: CASSFRRDTEAFF.

This clonotype was found a few times. The V call is TRBV10-3, the J call TRBJ1-1; D gene uncertain. The CDR3 covers 15 residues. Trimming cost V 0 bases and J 4 bases, with 12 bases left between them. Germline loops: CDR1 ENHRY, CDR2 SYGVKD. The CDR3: CAISESEVTGTEAFF. The CDR3 nucleotides read TGTGCCATCAGTGAGTCGGAGGTGACGGGCACTGAAGCTTTCTTT.

This clonotype has just one count. The V call is TRBV10-3, the J call TRBJ2-5, with D possibly TRBD1 on 6 matching bases. CDR3 length: 15 residues. Germline-derived CDR1 and CDR2 are ENHRY and SYGVKD. The V and J ends lost 5 bases and 2 bases respectively, with 15 bases between them. This CDR3 reads CAISTGSFVQETQYF. The CDR3 DNA follows: TGTGCCATCAGTACAGGGAGCTTTGTACAAGAGACCCAGTACTTC.

The J gene is TRBJ1-1, the V gene TRBV18; TRBD1 is a possible D gene (5 bases). CDR3 size: 16 residues. V lost 3 bases and J 0 bases, leaving 14 bases between the germline ends. The germline gives CDR1 KGHSH, CDR2 LQKENI. The CDR3 nucleotides read TGTGCCAGCTCACCTGGGGCGGGACGGCTGAACACTGAAGCTTTCTTT. As protein: CASSPGAGRLNTEAFF.

The chain uses TRBV5-1 and TRBJ2-3; no definite D call. Germline V gives CDR1 SGHRS, CDR2 YFSETQ. V lost 1 base, J lost 2 bases, and 2 bases lay in between. The CDR3 contains 12 residues. The CDR3 nucleotides are TGCGCCAGCAGCTTGACCACAGATACGCAGTATTTT. Its protein product is CASSLTTDTQYF.

This clonotype was picked up one time. The chain employs TRBV20-1 and TRBJ1-6; D is unresolved. Trimming pared 6 bases from V and 7 bases from J, leaving 10 bases between. Germline CDR1 DFQATT, CDR2 SNEGSKA (reference sequence). The CDR3 length is 12 residues. The CDR3 DNA sequence: TGCAGTGCCCAGGACCCAAATTCACCCCTCCACTTT. Protein: CSAQDPNSPLHF.

This chain connects TRBV7-9 to TRBJ1-6; tentative D call: TRBD1 (5 bases). Per the germline V gene, CDR1 is SEHNR and CDR2 is FQNEAQ (reference sequence). CDR3 length: 20 residues. V lost 1 base to trimming and J lost 0 bases, with 19 bases between them. The chain's CDR3 is CASSLVRRGTASSYNSPLHF. CDR3 DNA: TGTGCCAGCAGCTTAGTGCGGAGAGGGACCGCAAGCTCCTATAATTCACCCCTCCACTTT.

The rearrangement joins TRBV2 to TRBJ2-4; D is ambiguous. V was trimmed by 8 bases and J by 0 bases, leaving 20 bases between them. The CDR3 is made up of 17 amino acids. Looked up from germline, CDR1 is SNHLY and CDR2 is FYNNEI. CDR3 nucleotides: TGTGCCAGCTTGGTCCCTGTCCCCGCTCTAGCCAAAAACATTCAGTACTTC. It translates to CASLVPVPALAKNIQYF.

CDR3 residues: CASSLTQSNYGYTF. CDR3 DNA: TGTGCCAGCAGCTTGACCCAGTCAAACTATGGCTACACCTTC. The chain carries TRBV5-4 and TRBJ1-2; no definite D call. Germline-derived CDR1 and CDR2 are SGHNT and YYREEE (reference sequence). V was cut by 1 base and J by 2 bases, with 9 bases left in between. CDR3 size: 14 residues.

The chain couples TRBV5-1 to TRBJ1-6; weak D call: TRBD1 (5 bases). Trimming pared 7 bases from V and 6 bases from J, leaving 14 bases between. There are 14 residues in the CDR3. Germline V gene sequence: CDR1 SGHRS, CDR2 YFSETQ. The CDR3 sequence is CASRPGDGNSPLHF. DNA for the CDR3: TGCGCCAGCCGCCCGGGGGACGGTAATTCACCCCTCCACTTT.

The V call is TRBV9, the J call TRBJ2-2; D is unresolved. The germline gives CDR1 SGDLS, CDR2 YYNGEE. V was cut by 4 bases and J by 0 bases, with 13 bases left in between. This CDR3 region has 16 residues. The CDR3, as DNA: TGTGCCAGCAGCCTTTATGGTGGGACGAACACCGGGGAGCTGTTTTTT. Its protein product is CASSLYGGTNTGELFF.

J is TRBJ1-1 and V is TRBV12-3 or TRBV12-4; perhaps TRBD1 as D (6 bases). This CDR3 has 12 residues. CDR3 loop: CAFGQLNTEAFF. Written as DNA, the CDR3 is TGTGCTTTTGGACAGCTGAACACTGAAGCTTTCTTT.

This clonotype turned up a few times. V and J are TRBV4-3 and TRBJ2-6; weak D call: TRBD1 (5 bases). With 0 bases removed from V and 1 base from J, the gap between germline ends came to 13 bases. Looked up from germline, CDR1 is LGHNA and CDR2 is YSLEER. The CDR3 sequence is 18 residues long. The CDR3 loop reads CASSQEPGSTSGANVLTF. CDR3 coding DNA: TGCGCCAGCAGCCAAGAGCCAGGGTCGACTTCTGGGGCCAACGTCCTGACTTTC.

The table lists this clonotype with a few counts. The chain has TRBV7-9 and TRBJ1-4; TRBD1 matches 7 bases. V lost 1 base and J lost 5; bases outside the gene matches: 4. The length of the CDR3 is 15 residues. Germline V CDR1 and CDR2: SEHNR, FQNEAQ (reference sequence). In nucleotides, the CDR3 is TGTGCCAGCAGCTTAGGGTCAGGGGGAAATGAAAAACTGTTTTTT. This codes for CASSLGSGGNEKLFF.

This clonotype appeared a single time. The chain couples TRBV28 to TRBJ1-5; D ambiguous. From germline, CDR1 is MDHEN and CDR2 SYDVKM. CDR3 length: 12 amino acids. V shed 6 bases and J shed 6 bases, with 9 bases lying between them. The CDR3 DNA reads as TGTGCCAGCAGGCTCTGGGGTCAGCCCCAGCATTTT. Amino acids: CASRLWGQPQHF. The full variable domain, with the rest looked up from reference TRBV28 and TRBJ1-5, is DVKVTQSSRYLVKRTGEKVFLECVQDMDHENMFWYRQDPGLGLRLIYFSYDVKMKEKGDIPEGYSVSREKKERFSLILESASTNQTSMYLCASRLWGQPQHFGDGTRLSIL.

The chain employs TRBV6-2 or TRBV6-3 and TRBJ1-1; D is possibly TRBD1 (6 bases). This CDR3 contains 16 residues. Trimming took 0 bases from V and 3 from J, leaving 14 bases between them. Germline CDR1 and CDR2: MNHEY and SVGEGT. CDR3 residues: CASSYSGGGLDTEAFF. CDR3 coding DNA: TGTGCCAGCAGTTACTCGGGAGGGGGTTTGGACACTGAAGCTTTCTTT.